This T cell receptor (beta chain) stems from a study of cytomegalovirus exposure and HLA in healthy donors. The V end lost 4 bases, the J end lost 6 bases, and 13 bases lay between the germline ends. CDR3 length equals 13 residues. Looked up from germline, CDR1 is KGHSH and CDR2 is LQKENI. Study-wide points: Both high specificity and high sensitivity reportedly marked the classifier's diagnosis of cytomegalovirus status.

PCR primers comprised 60 Vbeta and 13 Jbeta primers. Sequencing used immunoSEQ multiplex PCR; TCRdb keeps in-frame clones, though not all of them. The table has about 150,000 clones, about 74% seen once; the top ten hold around 4.1%. Healthy bone marrow donors made up the donor group. A word on this clone: As yet, its antigen is unknown.

The chain employs TRBV18 and TRBJ2-7, with a weak D call TRBD1 (5 bases). The sequenced material came from PBMCs. This receptor was obtained from a man between 18 and 29 years old in good health and CMV-seropositive. The CDR3 sequence: CASSRSQVSEQYF. In DNA form, the CDR3 reads TGTGCCAGCTCACGCTCACAGGTTTCCGAGCAGTACTTC.